This entry concerns a single T cell receptor beta chain. This sample was taken from a study of control samples from healthy donors and cancer patients. Trimming took 0 bases from V and 1 from J, leaving 16 bases between them. The CDR3 covers 17 residues. The germline CDR1 and CDR2 sequences are SGHNT and YYREEE (reference sequence). Clones were sequenced by immunoSEQ multiplex PCR, and TCRdb holds only the in-frame ones, with some missing. The data hold 150,000 to 190,000 clones, with about 93% observed a single time. The receptor was isolated from a man aged 45 to 65 in good health. The chain joins TRBV5-4 to TRBJ2-5, with a tentative D call TRBD2 (6 bases). The sequencing sample was made of blood. The CDR3 bases are TGTGCCAGCAGCTTGGGAGTAAGGGGAGGAAGCCAAGAGACCCAGTACTTC. Its protein is CASSLGVRGGSQETQYF.